Presented here are 27 T cell receptor beta chains from one specimen sequenced in a study of OX40 agonist ivuxolimab in advanced cancers. Method: immunoSEQ multiplex PCR; TCRdb's copy keeps in-frame clones and lacks some. The table lists some 70,000 clones, approximately 82% of them singletons. Sequences were derived from CD4+ or CD8+ T cells sorted from blood, sampled in a trial of the OX40 agonist ivuxolimab. The origin of the receptors is an adult with an advanced solid tumor such as melanoma, head and neck, liver or kidney cancer.

This rearrangement joins TRBV9 to TRBJ2-3, with 7 bases aligning to TRBD2. Germline CDR1 SGDLS, CDR2 YYNGEE. CDR3 length: 16 amino acids. V trimming: 2 bases; J trimming: 5 bases; junction bases outside the gene matches: 11. CDR3 loop: CASSVRGVETRDTQYF. DNA of the CDR3: TGTGCCAGCAGCGTTCGGGGGGTGGAGACTCGAGATACGCAGTATTTT. The variable domain in full, completed from reference TRBV9 and TRBJ2-3, reads DSGVTQTPKHLITATGQRVTLRCSPRSGDLSVYWYQQSLDQGLQFLIQYYNGEERAKGNILERFSAQQFPDLHSELNLSSLELGDSALYFCASSVRGVETRDTQYFGPGTRLTVL.

The count of this clone is one. The chain couples TRBV28 to TRBJ1-2; tentatively, D is TRBD1 (5 bases). From germline, CDR1 is MDHEN and CDR2 SYDVKM. V was trimmed by 3 bases and J by 5 bases, leaving 7 bases between them. This CDR3 is built from 12 residues. CDR3 sequence (DNA): TGTGCCAGCAGTTTGGGGGGATATGGCTACACCTTC. Protein sequence: CASSLGGYGYTF.

This clone came up a few times. This chain connects TRBV2 to TRBJ1-2, with TRBD1 identical over 8 bases. This CDR3 is built from 15 residues. The germline V gene encodes CDR1 SNHLY and CDR2 FYNNEI. Trimming cost V 6 bases and J 4 bases; bases outside gene matches: 10. The CDR3 nucleotides read TGTGCCAGCAGCTACGGACAGGGTCGCGCCTATGGCTACACCTTC. Encoded protein: CASSYGQGRAYGYTF.

The chain carries TRBV28 and TRBJ1-4, with D maybe TRBD1 (5 bases). CDR3 length equals 13 residues. CDR1 is MDHEN and CDR2 is SYDVKM in the germline V gene. V lost 6 bases to trimming and J lost 7 bases, with 12 bases between them. CDR3 coding DNA: TGTGCCAGCAGCCCAGGGAGGGGTGAAAAACTGTTTTTT. Translated, it gives CASSPGRGEKLFF.

The chain recombines TRBV7-2 with TRBJ2-5, with 11 bases that match TRBD2. The germline CDR1 and CDR2 sequences are SGHTA and FQGNSA. CDR3 length: 15 residues. V shed 5 bases and J 4 bases; nucleotides not matched to a gene: 6. For the CDR3, the DNA is TGTGCCAGCAGCCTCACTAGCGGGGGTACAGAGACCCAGTACTTC. It specifies CASSLTSGGTETQYF.

The chain uses TRBV4-2 and TRBJ2-3, with D hard to call. Germline CDR1 reads LGHNA; CDR2 reads YNFKEQ. CDR3 length equals 14 residues. V was shortened by 1 base and J by 0 bases, with 5 bases between the two germline ends. In DNA, the CDR3 is TGTGCCAGCAGCCAAGGGTTCAGCACAGATACGCAGTATTTT. It is translated as CASSQGFSTDTQYF.

In its sample, this clone was seen a few times. The chain carries TRBV7-2 and TRBJ2-1; D remains unclear. The CDR3 consists of 12 residues. Germline-derived CDR1 and CDR2 are SGHTA and FQGNSA. Trimming took 6 bases from V and 6 from J, leaving 9 bases between them. DNA of the CDR3: TGTGCCAGCAGTATCTTGGCCAATGAGCAGTTCTTC. Protein: CASSILANEQFF.

In DNA, the CDR3 is TGTGCCAGCAGTCGGGGGACAGGGGGGGAGACAGATACGCAGTATTTT. Amino acid sequence: CASSRGTGGETDTQYF. The chain carries TRBV2 and TRBJ2-3, with TRBD1 matching over 11 bases. CDR1 is SNHLY, CDR2 FYNNEI, per germline. V shed 5 bases and J 3 bases; nucleotides not matched to a gene: 7. CDR3 length equals 16 residues.

This sequence joins TRBV11-3 and TRBJ1-5; D is unresolved. CDR3 length equals 16 residues. V lost 2 bases to trimming and J lost 0 bases, with 11 bases between them. CDR1 is SGHNT and CDR2 is YENEEA in the germline V gene. In DNA, the CDR3 is TGTGCCAGCAGCTTACTAAGGACCCTTAGCAATCAGCCCCAGCATTTT. Its protein is CASSLLRTLSNQPQHF.

This clone appeared a single time. The chain uses TRBV27 and TRBJ1-4; no clear D gene. V was clipped by 3 bases and J by 0 bases, with 11 bases between them. The V gene's germline CDR1 is MNHEY and CDR2 SMNVEV (reference sequence). The CDR3 extends over 16 amino acids. Written as DNA, the CDR3 is TGTGCCAGCAGTTTCATTCGGGGAGCAACTAATGAAAAACTGTTTTTT. This translates into CASSFIRGATNEKLFF.

V gene TRBV25-1 combines with J gene TRBJ2-4, with 7 bases matching TRBD1. The CDR3 runs to 15 residues. In germline, CDR1 is MGHDK, CDR2 SYGVNS. J lost 0 bases, V lost 6 bases, and 5 bases had no gene match. The CDR3 DNA is TGTGCCAGCAGCTGGGACAGAGAAGCCAAAAACATTCAGTACTTC. Translated: CASSWDREAKNIQYF.

The rearrangement links TRBV27 to TRBJ2-4; D remains ambiguous. V was shortened by 2 bases and J by 10 bases, with 15 bases between the two germline ends. Germline V CDR1 and CDR2: MNHEY, SMNVEV (reference sequence). The CDR3 has 14 amino acids. The CDR3 sequence: CASSLNSRGDIQYF. DNA for the CDR3: TGTGCCAGCAGTTTAAACTCCCGTGGAGATATTCAGTACTTC.

V usage is TRBV4-3 and J usage is TRBJ1-1; D ambiguous. This CDR3 comprises 14 residues. Trimming pared 0 bases from V and 4 bases from J, leaving 9 bases between. Germline lookup yields CDR1 LGHNA and CDR2 YSLEER. CDR3 DNA sequence: TGCGCCAGCAGCCAAGATCGGATGTCCACTGAAGCTTTCTTT. It encodes CASSQDRMSTEAFF.

The chain links TRBV4-3 to TRBJ2-2; D uncertain. Deletions cut 4 bases from V and 2 bases from J, with 8 bases between. The CDR3 loop spans 14 amino acids. Germline V gives CDR1 LGHNA, CDR2 YSLEER. CDR3 sequence reads: CASSRLLNTGELFF. CDR3 DNA: TGCGCCAGCAGCCGCCTACTAAACACCGGGGAGCTGTTTTTT.

The chain combines TRBV19 with TRBJ1-1; 9 bases match TRBD1. CDR3 length: 14 amino acids. Germline-derived CDR1 and CDR2 are LNHDA and SQIVND (reference sequence). V lost 4 bases, J lost 6 bases, and 6 bases stayed unmatched. Written as DNA, the CDR3 is TGTGCCAGTAGTACACAGGGGGCGAGGGCTGAAGCTTTCTTT. It specifies CASSTQGARAEAFF.

The chain carries TRBV27 and TRBJ1-4, with 7 positions matching TRBD1. Losses at the gene ends were 7 bases for V and 3 bases for J; bases not matched to a gene: 5. CDR1 and CDR2 from the germline V gene are MNHEY and SMNVEV (reference sequence). The CDR3 is made up of 14 amino acids. The CDR3 DNA reads TGTGCCAGCAAACAGGGGATGGCTAATGAAAAACTGTTTTTT. Translated: CASKQGMANEKLFF.

V is TRBV7-2 and J is TRBJ2-3; TRBD2 matches at 7 bases. This CDR3 has 16 residues. Germline V lookup: CDR1 SGHTA, CDR2 FQGNSA. J gave up 0 bases and V 5 bases, and 8 bases lay outside the gene matches. This CDR3 reads CASSITGGYSTDTQYF. The CDR3 nucleotides read TGTGCCAGCAGCATTACGGGGGGTTATAGCACAGATACGCAGTATTTT.

V gene TRBV6-6 combines with J gene TRBJ1-2; 9 nucleotides match TRBD1. This CDR3 contains 14 residues. CDR1 and CDR2 (germline): MNHNY, SVGAGI (reference sequence). The ends lost 5 bases at V and 9 bases at J; junction bases unmatched: 10. CDR3 loop: CASSQGQGFFSYTF. The CDR3 bases are TGTGCCAGCAGTCAGGGACAGGGCTTTTTTAGCTACACCTTC.

V is TRBV5-5 and J is TRBJ1-2; no reliable D call. CDR1 SGHKS and CDR2 YYEKEE come from the germline V gene (reference sequence). The CDR3 is 14 amino acids. The V end was cut by 4 bases, the J end by 6 bases, with 16 bases between. CDR3 loop: CASSTVWGVDGYTF. The CDR3 nucleotides read TGTGCCAGCAGCACCGTTTGGGGTGTGGATGGCTACACCTTC.

This chain connects TRBV18 to TRBJ1-1; D is perhaps TRBD1 (5 bases). Per the germline V gene, CDR1 is KGHSH and CDR2 is LQKENI. The length of the CDR3 is 14 residues. V shed 2 bases and J shed 1 base, with 8 bases lying between them. The CDR3 loop reads CASSPITGNTEAFF. CDR3 nucleotides: TGTGCCAGCTCACCAATTACAGGGAACACTGAAGCTTTCTTT.

The chain couples TRBV9 to TRBJ2-3; tentatively, D is TRBD1 (6 bases). The CDR3 has 14 residues. V shed 0 bases and J shed 6 bases, with 11 bases lying between them. Germline CDR1 SGDLS, CDR2 YYNGEE. CDR3 in DNA: TGTGCCAGCAGCGTAGTTTCAGGGGCGGATACGCAGTATTTT. It specifies CASSVVSGADTQYF. The full variable domain, rest sourced from reference TRBV9 and TRBJ2-3, is DSGVTQTPKHLITATGQRVTLRCSPRSGDLSVYWYQQSLDQGLQFLIQYYNGEERAKGNILERFSAQQFPDLHSELNLSSLELGDSALYFCASSVVSGADTQYFGPGTRLTVL.

The rearrangement joins TRBV7-9 to TRBJ2-5; D is unclear. The CDR3 consists of 14 residues. Trimming pared 4 bases from V and 0 bases from J, leaving 9 bases between. Per the germline V gene, CDR1 is SEHNR and CDR2 is FQNEAQ (reference sequence). DNA of the CDR3: TGTGCCAGCAGCTCTACAGCTTACCAAGAGACCCAGTACTTC. Protein sequence: CASSSTAYQETQYF.

The J gene is TRBJ2-5, the V gene TRBV12-5; the match to TRBD1 covers 11 bases. Unmatched junction bases numbered 4, after V lost 1 base and J lost 6 bases. The CDR3 totals 15 residues. The V gene's germline CDR1 is LGHNT and CDR2 FRNRAP. DNA for the CDR3: TGTGCTAGTGGTTTGGGCCGGGACAGGGGGAAGACCCAGTACTTC. It encodes CASGLGRDRGKTQYF.

This clone was recorded only once. The rearrangement uses TRBV7-6 and TRBJ2-7, with a tentative D call TRBD1 (5 bases). Between the trimmed V and J ends, which lost 5 bases and 1 base, there was a span of 18 bases. The CDR3 has 16 amino acids. Germline-derived CDR1 and CDR2 are SGHVS and FNYEAQ. The DNA of the CDR3 is TGTGCCAGCAGCCCCTCGGTTGGACAAGGGTCCTACGAGCAGTACTTC. Its translation is CASSPSVGQGSYEQYF.

The rearrangement uses TRBV18 and TRBJ2-2; D ambiguous. The CDR3 is 14 amino acids. V lost 2 bases and J lost 1, with 5 bases in between. The germline V gene encodes CDR1 KGHSH and CDR2 LQKENI. The CDR3: CASSPTQNTGELFF. In DNA form, the CDR3 reads TGTGCCAGCTCACCAACACAGAACACCGGGGAGCTGTTTTTT.

This chain links TRBV6-1 with TRBJ2-2; 13 nucleotides agree with TRBD2. Germline V gene lookup returns CDR1 MNHNS and CDR2 SASEGT. V was clipped by 7 bases and J by 6 bases; unmatched bases: 5. The CDR3 covers 15 residues. CDR3 residues: CASTLGLAGAGELFF. CDR3 sequence (DNA): TGTGCCAGCACCCTAGGACTAGCGGGGGCCGGGGAGCTGTTTTTT.

The V and J genes are TRBV29-1 and TRBJ2-5, with 7 bases identical to TRBD1. Germline V gene data show CDR1 as SQVTM and CDR2 as ANQGSEA. V shed 6 bases and J 1 base; nucleotides not matched to a gene: 5. The CDR3 has 13 residues. CDR3 residues: CSVQGQPQETQYF. CDR3 bases: TGCAGCGTACAGGGGCAGCCCCAAGAGACCCAGTACTTC.